These 16 T cell receptor beta chains came from one sample sequenced in a study of T cell changes during pregnancy in multiple sclerosis. Clones were sequenced by immunoSEQ multiplex PCR, and TCRdb holds only the in-frame ones, with some missing. The sample includes about 59,000 clones, about 92% of them seen just once. The sample here was peripheral blood, taken in the first trimester of pregnancy. These TCRs come from a female donor with multiple sclerosis, enrolled in a pregnancy study.

V is TRBV4-3 and J is TRBJ2-2; 12 bases map to TRBD2. CDR1 and CDR2 from the germline V gene are LGHNA and YSLEER. This CDR3 is built from 17 residues. V lost 1 base to trimming and J lost 4 bases; unmatched junction nucleotides: 4. CDR3 sequence reads: CASSQVLAGGITGELFF. The DNA for the CDR3 is TGCGCCAGCAGCCAAGTCCTAGCGGGAGGGATCACCGGGGAGCTGTTTTTT.

The rearrangement uses TRBV7-2 and TRBJ1-4; the D gene is possibly TRBD1 (6 bases). This CDR3 contains 14 residues. Germline CDR1 and CDR2: SGHTA and FQGNSA. Trimming removed 2 bases from V and 7 bases from J, with 11 bases in between. As DNA, the CDR3 is TGTGCCAGCAGCTTATGGGGCAGGGGTGAAAAACTGTTTTTT. Protein sequence: CASSLWGRGEKLFF.

The J gene is TRBJ1-5, the V gene TRBV7-8; D ambiguous. The length of the CDR3 is 15 residues. V lost 4 bases, J lost 5 bases, and 15 bases lay in between. Per the germline V gene, CDR1 is SGHVS and CDR2 is FQNEAQ. For the CDR3, the DNA is TGTGCCAGCAGCTCAGGCATTGTCCTGGATCAGCCCCAGCATTTT. This codes for CASSSGIVLDQPQHF.

The CDR3 sequence: CASSLAQRQGGKLFF. The DNA of the CDR3 is TGTGCCAGCAGCTTAGCCCAAAGACAGGGCGGAAAACTGTTTTTT. The V and J genes are TRBV7-2 and TRBJ1-4, with TRBD1 matching over 7 bases. The V gene's germline CDR1 is SGHTA and CDR2 FQGNSA. V was pared by 0 bases and J by 10 bases, with 8 bases of the junction left unmatched. This CDR3 has 15 residues. The entire variable domain, with the rest obtained from reference TRBV7-2 and TRBJ1-4, is as follows: GAGVSQSPSNKVTEKGKDVELRCDPISGHTALYWYRQSLGQGLEFLIYFQGNSAPDKSGLPSDRFSAERTGGSVSTLTIQRTQQEDSAVYLCASSLAQRQGGKLFFGSGTQLSVL.

This clone was observed a single time. The chain employs TRBV4-2 and TRBJ2-7; 8 bases line up with TRBD2. Trimming at V came to 2 bases and at J to 3 bases, leaving 18 bases not matched to a gene. Germline V gives CDR1 LGHNA, CDR2 YNFKEQ. This CDR3 contains 19 residues. CDR3 coding DNA: TGTGCCAGCAGCCAATCCCAGGGCCTAGCGGGTCCTCAGGGCTACGAGCAGTACTTC. Its translation: CASSQSQGLAGPQGYEQYF.

Regarding this clone: Relative to the germline gene, one junction end is altered; a read error may explain this. The V call is TRBV7-2, the J call TRBJ1-1, with D perhaps matching TRBD1 (5 bases). The CDR3 is made up of 15 amino acids. Germline values: CDR1 SGHTA, CDR2 FQGNSA. The CDR3 sequence: CASSFTGTANAEAFF. The DNA of the CDR3 is TGTGCCAGCAGCTTTACCGGGACTGCGAACGCTGAAGCTTTCTTT.

The count of this clone is one. The chain employs TRBV4-1 and TRBJ1-1; TRBD1 matches 12 bases. The CDR3 runs to 17 residues. Germline V lookup: CDR1 MGHRA, CDR2 YSYEKL. The V gene end was trimmed by 0 bases and the J gene end by 0 bases; junction bases not matched to a gene: 2. The CDR3 bases are TGCGCCAGCAGCCAAGAAGGGACAGGGGGCTTGAACACTGAAGCTTTCTTT. Protein product: CASSQEGTGGLNTEAFF.

This CDR3 is CATSRYRDRGNQPQHF. For the CDR3, the DNA is TGTGCCACCAGCAGATACCGGGACAGGGGGAATCAGCCCCAGCATTTT. This sequence joins TRBV15 and TRBJ1-5; 11 nucleotides match TRBD1. From germline, CDR1 is LNHNV and CDR2 YYDKDF (reference sequence). Unmatched junction bases numbered 4, after V lost 2 bases and J lost 4 bases. CDR3 size: 16 residues.

The J gene is TRBJ2-7, the V gene TRBV6-1, with 9 bases fitting TRBD2. Germline V gene sequence: CDR1 MNHNS, CDR2 SASEGT. This CDR3 region has 15 residues. V trimming: 2 bases; J trimming: 5 bases; junction bases outside the gene matches: 7. The CDR3 spells CASSEIAGGPDEQYF. The CDR3 nucleotides read TGTGCCAGCAGTGAAATTGCGGGAGGGCCGGACGAGCAGTACTTC.

The genes are TRBV29-1 and TRBJ2-7; TRBD2 matches 8 bases. Germline CDR1 reads SQVTM; CDR2 reads ANQGSEA. The CDR3 loop spans 14 amino acids. V shed 4 bases, J shed 5 bases, and the junction held 10 bases outside the gene matches. This chain's CDR3 is CSVARTSPGDEQYF. As DNA, the CDR3 is TGCAGCGTTGCCCGGACTAGCCCCGGGGACGAGCAGTACTTC.

This chain uses TRBV2 with TRBJ1-5, with D possibly TRBD1 on 5 matching bases. The ends were cut back, 6 bases at V and 4 bases at J, with 10 bases in the middle. The CDR3 loop spans 13 amino acids. Germline V lookup: CDR1 SNHLY, CDR2 FYNNEI. CDR3 nucleotide sequence: TGTGCCAGCAGGGGGGGGTTAAATCAGCCCCAGCATTTT. Its translation: CASRGGLNQPQHF.

This chain uses TRBV6-6 with TRBJ2-1, with D possibly matching TRBD2 (6 bases). V lost 2 bases, J lost 9 bases, and 14 bases lay in between. The germline V gene encodes CDR1 MNHNY and CDR2 SVGAGI (reference sequence). CDR3 length: 14 amino acids. The DNA for the CDR3 is TGTGCCAGCAGTTACGATGCGGGGCGGGTTGAGCAGTTCTTC. Protein sequence: CASSYDAGRVEQFF.

This chain links TRBV6-5 with TRBJ2-1; unclear D gene. The ends were cut back, 2 bases at V and 8 bases at J, with 13 bases in the middle. Germline lookup yields CDR1 MNHEY and CDR2 SVGAGI. The CDR3 sequence is 14 residues long. For the CDR3, the DNA is TGTGCCAGCAGTTACGGGTCCTTACGGGATGAGCAGTTCTTC. Amino acid sequence: CASSYGSLRDEQFF.

V and J are TRBV11-2 and TRBJ1-5, with D hard to call. The CDR3 extends over 13 amino acids. Germline V lookup: CDR1 SGHAT, CDR2 FQNNGV. V lost 1 base and J lost 5, with 6 bases in between. This CDR3 reads CASSLARDQPQHF. CDR3 coding DNA: TGTGCCAGCAGCTTAGCCCGGGATCAGCCCCAGCATTTT.

The chain is built from TRBV5-6 and TRBJ2-7; D possibly corresponds to TRBD2 (6 bases). V was trimmed by 0 bases and J by 3 bases, leaving 10 bases between them. CDR1 and CDR2 from the germline V gene are SGHDT and YYEEEE. The CDR3 sequence is 14 residues long. This chain's CDR3 is CASSLGGLNYEQYF. In DNA, the CDR3 is TGTGCCAGCAGCTTGGGCGGACTAAACTACGAGCAGTACTTC.

Written as DNA, the CDR3 is TGTGCCAGTAGTATATTTGCCAGGTCAAATGAAAAACTGTTTTTT. Protein product: CASSIFARSNEKLFF. The chain links TRBV19 to TRBJ1-4; no reliable D call. Trimming left V 2 bases short and J 5 bases short, with 12 bases between. CDR3 length equals 15 residues. Germline V gene sequence: CDR1 LNHDA, CDR2 SQIVND (reference sequence).